The rows below give T cell receptor beta chains drawn from one sample of a study of blood T cell repertoires in COVID-19. Clones were sequenced by immunoSEQ multiplex PCR, and TCRdb holds only the in-frame ones, with some missing. The sample records 120,000 to 150,000 clones, about nine tenths being singletons. Input material: peripheral blood. The source of these receptors is a human donor in a cohort sampled during active COVID-19. Each CDR3 is given without its conserved first and last residue. The D gene is left open where the match is weak.

v_gene: TRBV13
d_gene: NA
j_gene: TRBJ1-3
CDR3aa: ASSRRGAGLGNTIY

v_gene: TRBV15
d_gene: TRBD1
j_gene: TRBJ1-5
CDR3aa: ATSRGRGAYQPQH

v_gene: TRBV5-1
d_gene: TRBD2
j_gene: TRBJ2-7
CDR3aa: ASSPLTGGRNEQY

v_gene: TRBV15
d_gene: TRBD2
j_gene: TRBJ2-7
CDR3aa: ATPREGEQY

v_gene: TRBV6-2/TRBV6-3
d_gene: NA
j_gene: TRBJ2-1
CDR3aa: ASSYARAGWNEQF

v_gene: TRBV27
d_gene: TRBD1
j_gene: TRBJ2-2
CDR3aa: ASSLWLTGGGGELF

v_gene: TRBV15
d_gene: TRBD1
j_gene: TRBJ2-7
CDR3aa: ATSRDLGTAYEQY

v_gene: TRBV6-1
d_gene: NA
j_gene: TRBJ1-2
CDR3aa: ASSDTGAT

v_gene: TRBV7-8
d_gene: TRBD2
j_gene: TRBJ2-7
CDR3aa: ASSSRRLAGSYEQY

v_gene: TRBV5-4
d_gene: TRBD1
j_gene: TRBJ1-1
CDR3aa: ASSLPPQGGVTEAF